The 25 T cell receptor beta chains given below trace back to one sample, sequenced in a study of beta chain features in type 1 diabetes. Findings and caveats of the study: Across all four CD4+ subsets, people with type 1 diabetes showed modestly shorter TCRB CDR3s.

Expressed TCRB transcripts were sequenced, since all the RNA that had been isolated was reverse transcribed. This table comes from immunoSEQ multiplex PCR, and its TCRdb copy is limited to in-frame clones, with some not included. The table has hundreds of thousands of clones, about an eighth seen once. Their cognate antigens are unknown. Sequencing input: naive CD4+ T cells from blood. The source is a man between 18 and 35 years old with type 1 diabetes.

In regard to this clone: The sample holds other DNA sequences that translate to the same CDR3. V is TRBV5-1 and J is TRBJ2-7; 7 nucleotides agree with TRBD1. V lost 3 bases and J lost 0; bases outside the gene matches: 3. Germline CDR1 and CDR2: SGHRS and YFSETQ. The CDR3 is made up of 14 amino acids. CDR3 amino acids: CASSYGTASYEQYF. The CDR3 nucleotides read TGCGCCAGCAGCTACGGGACAGCCTCCTACGAGCAGTACTTC.

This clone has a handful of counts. CDR3 sequence (DNA): TGTGCCAGCAGCTTGGGAGGAGCGGGCGTTGTCTCCTACGAGCAGTACTTC. Translating it yields CASSLGGAGVVSYEQYF. The rearrangement uses TRBV5-6 and TRBJ2-7; the D gene is possibly TRBD2 (6 bases). Trimming pared 0 bases from V and 0 bases from J, leaving 16 bases between. The CDR3 extends over 17 amino acids. Germline lookup yields CDR1 SGHDT and CDR2 YYEEEE.

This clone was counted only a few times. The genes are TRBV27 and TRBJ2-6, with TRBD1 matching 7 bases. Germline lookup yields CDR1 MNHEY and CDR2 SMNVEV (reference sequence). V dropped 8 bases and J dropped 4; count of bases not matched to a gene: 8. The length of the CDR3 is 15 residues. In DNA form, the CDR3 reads TGTGCCAGCTGCCTGACAGGGATCGGGGCCAACGTCCTGACTTTC. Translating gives CASCLTGIGANVLTF.

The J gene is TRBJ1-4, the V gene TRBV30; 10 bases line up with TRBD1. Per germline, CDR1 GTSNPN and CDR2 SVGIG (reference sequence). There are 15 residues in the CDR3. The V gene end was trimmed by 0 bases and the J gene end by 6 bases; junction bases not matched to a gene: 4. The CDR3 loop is CAWSVMGQGYEKLFF. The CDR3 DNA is TGTGCCTGGAGTGTAATGGGACAGGGGTATGAAAAACTGTTTTTT. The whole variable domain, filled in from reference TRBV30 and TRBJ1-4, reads SQTIHQWPATLVQPVGSPLSLECTVEGTSNPNLYWYRQAAGRGLQLLFYSVGIGQISSEVPQNLSASRPQDRQFILSSKKLLLSDSGFYLCAWSVMGQGYEKLFFGSGTQLSVL.

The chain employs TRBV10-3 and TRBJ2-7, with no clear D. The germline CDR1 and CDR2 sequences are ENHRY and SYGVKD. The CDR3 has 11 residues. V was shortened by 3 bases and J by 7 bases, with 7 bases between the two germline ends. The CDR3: CAISEVGEQYF. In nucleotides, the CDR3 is TGTGCCATCAGTGAAGTTGGAGAGCAGTACTTC.

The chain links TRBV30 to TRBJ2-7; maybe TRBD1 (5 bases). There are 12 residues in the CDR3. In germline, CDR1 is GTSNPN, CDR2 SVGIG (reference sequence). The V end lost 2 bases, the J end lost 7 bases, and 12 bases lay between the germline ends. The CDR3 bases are TGTGCCTGGAGTCCTTCAGGGCGAGAGCAGTACTTC. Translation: CAWSPSGREQYF.

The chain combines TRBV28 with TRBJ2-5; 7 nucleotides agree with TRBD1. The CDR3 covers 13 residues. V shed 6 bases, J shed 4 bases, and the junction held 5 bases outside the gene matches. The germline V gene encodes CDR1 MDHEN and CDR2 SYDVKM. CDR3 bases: TGTGCCAGCAGCCGTACAGGGGTAGAGACCCAGTACTTC. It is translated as CASSRTGVETQYF.

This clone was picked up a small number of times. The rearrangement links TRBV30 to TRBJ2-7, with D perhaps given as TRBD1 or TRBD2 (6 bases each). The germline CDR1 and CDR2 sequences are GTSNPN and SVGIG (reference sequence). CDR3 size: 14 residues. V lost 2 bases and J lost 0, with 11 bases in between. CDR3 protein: CAWSRGPDSYEQYF. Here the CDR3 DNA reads TGTGCCTGGAGTCGGGGGCCCGACTCCTACGAGCAGTACTTC.

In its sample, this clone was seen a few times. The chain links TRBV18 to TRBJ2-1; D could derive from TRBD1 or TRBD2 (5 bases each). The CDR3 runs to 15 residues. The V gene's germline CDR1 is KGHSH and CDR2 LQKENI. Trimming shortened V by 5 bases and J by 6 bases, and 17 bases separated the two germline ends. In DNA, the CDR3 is TGTGCCAGCTCAACCCGATCCGGGACGGGCAATGAGCAGTTCTTC. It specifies CASSTRSGTGNEQFF.

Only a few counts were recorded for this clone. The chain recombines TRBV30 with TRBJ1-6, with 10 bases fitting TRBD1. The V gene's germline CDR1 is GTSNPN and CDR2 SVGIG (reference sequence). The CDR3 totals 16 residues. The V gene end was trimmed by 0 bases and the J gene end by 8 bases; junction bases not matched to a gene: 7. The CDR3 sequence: CAWSVKGQGSDSPLHF. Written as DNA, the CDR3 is TGTGCCTGGAGTGTAAAGGGACAGGGGTCGGATTCACCCCTCCACTTT.

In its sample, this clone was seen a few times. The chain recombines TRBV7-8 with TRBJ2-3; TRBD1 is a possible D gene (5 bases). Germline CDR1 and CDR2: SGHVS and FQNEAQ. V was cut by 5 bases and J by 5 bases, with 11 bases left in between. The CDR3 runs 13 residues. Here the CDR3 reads CASSPGPGDTQYF. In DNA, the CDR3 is TGTGCCAGCAGCCCAGGGCCGGGAGATACGCAGTATTTT.

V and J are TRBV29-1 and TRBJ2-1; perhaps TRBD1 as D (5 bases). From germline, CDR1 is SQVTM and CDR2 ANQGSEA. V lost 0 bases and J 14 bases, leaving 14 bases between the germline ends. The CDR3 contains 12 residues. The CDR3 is CSVEERPQGEFF. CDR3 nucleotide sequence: TGCAGCGTTGAAGAACGGCCCCAGGGTGAGTTCTTC.

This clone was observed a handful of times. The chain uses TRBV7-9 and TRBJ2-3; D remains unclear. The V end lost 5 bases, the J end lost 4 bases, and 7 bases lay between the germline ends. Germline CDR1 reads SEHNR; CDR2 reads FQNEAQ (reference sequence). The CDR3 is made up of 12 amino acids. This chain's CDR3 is CASSSTPDTQYF. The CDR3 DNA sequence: TGTGCCAGCAGCAGCACCCCAGATACGCAGTATTTT.

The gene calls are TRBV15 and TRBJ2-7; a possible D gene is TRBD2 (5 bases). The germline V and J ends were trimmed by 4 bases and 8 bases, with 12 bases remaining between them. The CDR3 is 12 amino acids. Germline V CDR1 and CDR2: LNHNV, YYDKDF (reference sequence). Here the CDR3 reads CATSTSGEKQYF. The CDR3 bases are TGTGCCACCAGCACCAGTGGGGAGAAGCAGTACTTC.

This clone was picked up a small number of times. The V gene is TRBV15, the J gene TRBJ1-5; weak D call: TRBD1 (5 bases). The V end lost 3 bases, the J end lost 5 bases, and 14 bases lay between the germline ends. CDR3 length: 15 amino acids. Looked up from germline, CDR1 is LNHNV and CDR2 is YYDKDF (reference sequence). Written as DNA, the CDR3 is TGTGCCACCAGCAGGGGGGGAGGGTTTTATCAGCCCCAGCATTTT. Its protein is CATSRGGGFYQPQHF.

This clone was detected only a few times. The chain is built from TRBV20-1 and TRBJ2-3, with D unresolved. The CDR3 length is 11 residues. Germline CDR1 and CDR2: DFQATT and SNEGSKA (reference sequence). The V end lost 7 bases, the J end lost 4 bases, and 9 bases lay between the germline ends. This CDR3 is CSVDSADTQYF. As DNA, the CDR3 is TGCAGTGTGGATTCAGCAGATACGCAGTATTTT.

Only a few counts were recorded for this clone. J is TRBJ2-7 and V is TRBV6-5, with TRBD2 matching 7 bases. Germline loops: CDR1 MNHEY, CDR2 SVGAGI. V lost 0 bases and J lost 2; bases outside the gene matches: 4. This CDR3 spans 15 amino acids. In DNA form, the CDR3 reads TGTGCCAGCAGTTACTCGCGGGGGTCGCCCTACGAGCAGTACTTC. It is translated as CASSYSRGSPYEQYF.

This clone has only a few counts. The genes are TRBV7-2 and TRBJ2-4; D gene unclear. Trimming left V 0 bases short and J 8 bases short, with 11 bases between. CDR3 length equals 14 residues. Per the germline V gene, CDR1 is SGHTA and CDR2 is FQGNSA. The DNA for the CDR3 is TGTGCCAGCAGCTTAGCGCACATGATCGACATTCAGTACTTC. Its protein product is CASSLAHMIDIQYF.

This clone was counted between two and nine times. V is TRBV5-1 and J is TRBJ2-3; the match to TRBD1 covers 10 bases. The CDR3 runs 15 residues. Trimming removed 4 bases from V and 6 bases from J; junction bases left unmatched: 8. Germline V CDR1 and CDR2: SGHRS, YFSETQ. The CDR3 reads CASSLGTGAADTQYF. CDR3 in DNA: TGCGCCAGCAGCCTCGGGACAGGGGCGGCGGATACGCAGTATTTT.

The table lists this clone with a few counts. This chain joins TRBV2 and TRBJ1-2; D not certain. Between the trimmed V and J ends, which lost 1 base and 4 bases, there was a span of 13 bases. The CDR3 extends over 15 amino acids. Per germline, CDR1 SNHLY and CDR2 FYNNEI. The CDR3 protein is CASSEDSRIAYGYTF. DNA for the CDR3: TGTGCCAGCAGTGAAGATTCCAGGATTGCCTATGGCTACACCTTC.

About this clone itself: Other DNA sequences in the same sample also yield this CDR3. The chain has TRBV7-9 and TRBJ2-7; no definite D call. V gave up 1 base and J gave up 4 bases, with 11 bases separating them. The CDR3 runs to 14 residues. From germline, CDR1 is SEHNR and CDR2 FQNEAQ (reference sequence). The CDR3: CASSLGRGRYEQYF. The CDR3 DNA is TGTGCCAGCAGCTTAGGCCGTGGTCGGTACGAGCAGTACTTC.

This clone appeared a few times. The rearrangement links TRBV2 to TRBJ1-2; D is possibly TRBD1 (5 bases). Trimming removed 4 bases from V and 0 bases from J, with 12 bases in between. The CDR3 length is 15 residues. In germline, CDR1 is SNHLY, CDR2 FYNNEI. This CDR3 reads CASSAGGVTNYGYTF. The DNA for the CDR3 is TGTGCCAGCAGTGCCGGGGGAGTAACTAACTATGGCTACACCTTC.

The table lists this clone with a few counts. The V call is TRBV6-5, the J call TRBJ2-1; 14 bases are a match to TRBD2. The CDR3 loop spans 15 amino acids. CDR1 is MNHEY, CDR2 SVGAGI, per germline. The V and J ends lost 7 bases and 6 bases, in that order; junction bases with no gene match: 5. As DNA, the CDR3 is TGTGCCAGCACAAAGGGACTAGCGGGAGTCAATGAGCAGTTCTTC. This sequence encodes CASTKGLAGVNEQFF.

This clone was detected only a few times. The CDR3 sequence is CASSPGEQYF. DNA for the CDR3: TGCGCCAGCAGCCCGGGGGAGCAGTACTTC. V gene TRBV5-1 combines with J gene TRBJ2-7; D is possibly TRBD2 (5 bases). CDR3 length: 10 residues. In germline, CDR1 is SGHRS, CDR2 YFSETQ. V gave up 4 bases and J gave up 7 bases, with 6 bases separating them.

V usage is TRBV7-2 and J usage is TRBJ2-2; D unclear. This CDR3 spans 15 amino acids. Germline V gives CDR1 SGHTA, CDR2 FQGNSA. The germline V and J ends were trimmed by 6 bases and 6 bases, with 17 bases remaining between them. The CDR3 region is CASSFLSSGAGELFF. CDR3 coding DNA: TGTGCCAGCAGTTTCCTTAGTTCGGGTGCCGGGGAGCTGTTTTTT. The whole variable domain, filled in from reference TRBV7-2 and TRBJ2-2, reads GAGVSQSPSNKVTEKGKDVELRCDPISGHTALYWYRQSLGQGLEFLIYFQGNSAPDKSGLPSDRFSAERTGGSVSTLTIQRTQQEDSAVYLCASSFLSSGAGELFFGEGSRLTVL.